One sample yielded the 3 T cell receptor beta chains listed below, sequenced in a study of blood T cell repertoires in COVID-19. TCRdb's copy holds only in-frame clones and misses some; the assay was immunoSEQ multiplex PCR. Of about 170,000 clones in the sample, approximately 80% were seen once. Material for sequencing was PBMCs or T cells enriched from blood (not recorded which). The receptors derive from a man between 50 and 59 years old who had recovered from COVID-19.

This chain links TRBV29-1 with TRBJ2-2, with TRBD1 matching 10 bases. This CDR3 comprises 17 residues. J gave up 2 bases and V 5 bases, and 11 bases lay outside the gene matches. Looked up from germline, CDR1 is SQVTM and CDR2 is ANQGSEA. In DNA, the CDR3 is TGCAGCGTTAAACCGGGACAGGGGCGCGGCAACACCGGGGAGCTGTTTTTT. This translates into CSVKPGQGRGNTGELFF.

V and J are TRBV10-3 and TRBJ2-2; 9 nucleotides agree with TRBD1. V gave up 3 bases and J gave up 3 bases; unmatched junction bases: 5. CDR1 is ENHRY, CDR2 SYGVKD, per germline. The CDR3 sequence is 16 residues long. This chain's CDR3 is CAISDSRDRDTGELFF. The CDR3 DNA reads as TGTGCCATCAGTGACTCCCGGGACAGGGACACCGGGGAGCTGTTTTTT.

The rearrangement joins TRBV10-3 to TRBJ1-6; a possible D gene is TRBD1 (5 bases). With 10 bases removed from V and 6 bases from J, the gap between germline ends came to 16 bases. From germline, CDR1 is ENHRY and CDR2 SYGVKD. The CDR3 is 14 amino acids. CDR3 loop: CATNQGSGNSPLHF. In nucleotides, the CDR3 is TGTGCCACAAACCAGGGTTCTGGTAATTCACCCCTCCACTTT.